These 24 T cell receptor beta chains originate from one sample sequenced in a study of neurological immune-mediated disorders. TCRdb ran MiXCR on the 5' RACE reads and lists one entry per CDR3 protein. The sample gives 50,000 or so distinct CDR3 sequences, roughly 11% of which show up once; 1.5% to 2% is in the top ten. Source material: PBMCs. These receptors originate from a man in his 60s in good health.

In this sample, this clonotype turned up many times. This chain joins TRBV7-6 and TRBJ2-3; maybe TRBD2 (5 bases). Trimming removed 0 bases at V and 9 bases at J, with 10 bases between. This CDR3 spans 13 amino acids. Per germline, CDR1 SGHVS and CDR2 FNYEAQ. CDR3 residues: CASSLAAVGTQYF. CDR3 nucleotides: TGTGCCAGCAGCTTAGCAGCGGTGGGCACGCAGTATTTT.

This clonotype was observed at least ten times. V and J are TRBV7-2 and TRBJ2-1; no reliable D call. The CDR3 loop spans 13 amino acids. V lost 2 bases and J 5 bases, leaving 7 bases between the germline ends. The V gene's germline CDR1 is SGHTA and CDR2 FQGNSA. The chain's CDR3 is CASSLQSNNEQFF. CDR3 DNA sequence: TGTGCCAGCAGCTTACAGTCGAACAATGAGCAGTTCTTC.

This clonotype has at least ten counts. This chain connects TRBV29-1 to TRBJ2-3, with D possibly TRBD2 on 6 matching bases. The CDR3 covers 14 residues. Germline-derived CDR1 and CDR2 are SQVTM and ANQGSEA. Trimming pared 4 bases from V and 1 base from J, leaving 12 bases between. CDR3 sequence reads: CSVATSPGTDTQYF. DNA of the CDR3: TGCAGCGTTGCAACTAGCCCGGGCACAGATACGCAGTATTTT.

This clonotype was observed a few times. The rearrangement uses TRBV29-1 and TRBJ2-1, with D perhaps matching TRBD1 (6 bases). V dropped 7 bases and J dropped 10 bases, with 17 bases sitting between them. CDR1 and CDR2 from the germline V gene are SQVTM and ANQGSEA. The CDR3 runs 12 residues. In DNA, the CDR3 is TGCAGCGCTGCCCCGTTTGACAGGGAGCAGTTCTTC. This sequence encodes CSAAPFDREQFF.

In its sample, this clonotype was seen many times. The chain joins TRBV9 to TRBJ2-1; unclear D gene. Trimming removed 0 bases from V and 7 bases from J, with 8 bases in between. There are 13 residues in the CDR3. CDR1 and CDR2 from the germline V gene are SGDLS and YYNGEE. The CDR3 sequence is CASSVGVANEQFF. The CDR3 region has the DNA TGTGCCAGCAGCGTAGGGGTAGCAAATGAGCAGTTCTTC. Based on the CDR3 plus reference TRBV9 and TRBJ2-1, the full variable domain is DSGVTQTPKHLITATGQRVTLRCSPRSGDLSVYWYQQSLDQGLQFLIQYYNGEERAKGNILERFSAQQFPDLHSELNLSSLELGDSALYFCASSVGVANEQFFGPGTRLTVL.

Ten or more counts support this clonotype. The chain uses TRBV5-1 and TRBJ2-3; 14 nucleotides match TRBD2. V dropped 2 bases and J dropped 10; count of bases not matched to a gene: 9. Germline lookup yields CDR1 SGHRS and CDR2 YFSETQ. The CDR3 has 16 amino acids. The CDR3, as DNA: TGCGCCAGCAGCTTAAACCGACTAGCGGGGGGGCGACCGCAGTATTTT. It yields the protein CASSLNRLAGGRPQYF.

The chain uses TRBV6-1 and TRBJ2-3; 9 bases map to TRBD2. The CDR3 covers 14 residues. Trimming at V came to 1 base and at J to 6 bases, leaving 2 bases not matched to a gene. The germline CDR1 and CDR2 sequences are MNHNS and SASEGT. CDR3 residues: CASSEELAGDTQYF. DNA of the CDR3: TGTGCCAGCAGTGAAGAGCTAGCGGGGGATACGCAGTATTTT.

There are many counts of this clonotype. The CDR3 sequence is CSARSRPDRSGTGELFF. The CDR3, as DNA: TGCAGTGCTAGATCCCGGCCAGACAGGTCCGGCACCGGGGAGCTGTTTTTT. The V call is TRBV20-1, the J call TRBJ2-2; possible D gene TRBD1, 6 bases. The CDR3 runs to 17 residues. Deletions cut 2 bases from V and 4 bases from J, with 20 bases between. Germline V lookup: CDR1 DFQATT, CDR2 SNEGSKA (reference sequence).

This clonotype has a handful of counts. The chain links TRBV5-1 to TRBJ1-2, with 9 bases identical to TRBD1. This CDR3 spans 15 amino acids. The V segment lost 4 bases and the J segment 4 bases; nucleotides outside the gene matches: 8. From germline, CDR1 is SGHRS and CDR2 YFSETQ. The CDR3 nucleotides read TGCGCCAGCAGCCCACAGGGGGCAGTTGGCTATGGCTACACCTTC. Protein sequence: CASSPQGAVGYGYTF.

This chain links TRBV19 with TRBJ1-2, with D uncertain. The CDR3 consists of 15 residues. The ends were cut back, 8 bases at V and 3 bases at J, with 19 bases in the middle. Germline CDR1 is LNHDA and CDR2 is SQIVND (reference sequence). Written as DNA, the CDR3 is TGTGCCAGTGCCAGGAACTCCCTGGCGGACTATGGCTACACCTTC. Encoded protein: CASARNSLADYGYTF.

This clonotype was detected many times. The chain links TRBV20-1 to TRBJ2-3; D could derive from TRBD1 or TRBD2 (5 bases each). The CDR3 loop spans 14 amino acids. Trimming took off 5 bases at V and 1 base at J, with 13 bases between the two ends. Germline CDR1 and CDR2: DFQATT and SNEGSKA (reference sequence). CDR3 protein: CSAVRDGRTDTQYF. In nucleotides, the CDR3 is TGCAGTGCTGTCCGGGACGGACGCACAGATACGCAGTATTTT.

CDR3 residues: CASSYSNPGKGNQPQHF. CDR3 coding DNA: TGTGCCAGCAGTTACTCGAATCCAGGGAAGGGCAATCAGCCCCAGCATTTT. The chain combines TRBV6-5 with TRBJ1-5; TRBD1 might be the D (5 bases). V was cut by 0 bases and J by 2 bases, with 14 bases left in between. The CDR3 has 17 amino acids. Germline CDR1 MNHEY, CDR2 SVGAGI.

In its sample, this clonotype ranks as medium-sized. The rearrangement joins TRBV20-1 to TRBJ2-6, with D maybe TRBD1 (6 bases). Trimming cost V 6 bases and J 2 bases, with 8 bases left between them. This CDR3 has 13 residues. The germline gives CDR1 DFQATT, CDR2 SNEGSKA (reference sequence). CDR3 loop: CSAGAAGANVLTF. CDR3 bases: TGCAGTGCGGGGGCTGCTGGGGCCAACGTCCTGACTTTC.

This clonotype was counted ten times or more. This rearrangement joins TRBV5-1 to TRBJ2-6; D is undetermined. Germline V gene lookup returns CDR1 SGHRS and CDR2 YFSETQ. The CDR3 totals 15 residues. The V and J ends lost 2 bases and 0 bases respectively, with 6 bases between them. The CDR3 loop reads CASSLYASGANVLTF. CDR3 DNA: TGCGCCAGCAGCTTATATGCCTCTGGGGCCAACGTCCTGACTTTC.

This clonotype was seen ten or more times. V gene TRBV7-8 combines with J gene TRBJ2-7; D might be TRBD1 (5 bases). V shed 1 base and J shed 3 bases, with 10 bases lying between them. CDR1 SGHVS and CDR2 FQNEAQ come from the germline V gene. The CDR3 is 14 amino acids. CDR3 DNA sequence: TGTGCCAGCAGCTTAGGGACATCGGACTACGAGCAGTACTTC. It translates to CASSLGTSDYEQYF.

There are many counts of this clonotype. The V gene is TRBV21-1, the J gene TRBJ2-2; TRBD1 is the table's D call and was not checked against the DNA. TRBV21-1 is a recognized pseudogene. CDR3 length: 15 amino acids. CDR3 nucleotide sequence: TGTGCCAGCAGCCTCCGGGGGCAGAACACCGGGGAGCTGTTTTTT. Amino acids: CASSLRGQNTGELFF.

This clonotype is categorized as medium-sized. This chain links TRBV5-5 with TRBJ2-5; TRBD2 is a possible D gene (5 bases). Germline values: CDR1 SGHKS, CDR2 YYEKEE (reference sequence). CDR3 length equals 13 residues. The V gene lost 1 base and the J gene lost 5 bases, with 9 bases spanning the gap. The CDR3 region is CASSLPGKETQYF. CDR3 nucleotides: TGTGCCAGCAGCTTGCCGGGAAAGGAGACCCAGTACTTC.

This clonotype was seen ten or more times. The gene calls are TRBV20-1 and TRBJ1-1; D is ambiguous. CDR1 and CDR2 (germline): DFQATT, SNEGSKA (reference sequence). Trimming stripped 3 bases from V and 2 bases from J, with 16 bases between. CDR3 length equals 15 residues. The CDR3: CSASYFLEVNTEAFF. The CDR3 DNA follows: TGCAGTGCTAGTTATTTTTTGGAGGTTAACACTGAAGCTTTCTTT.

This clonotype has ten or more counts. The gene calls are TRBV28 and TRBJ2-7; TRBD2 aligns across 10 bases. The V gene end was trimmed by 6 bases and the J gene end by 3 bases; junction bases not matched to a gene: 8. The CDR3 totals 15 residues. The germline CDR1 and CDR2 sequences are MDHEN and SYDVKM. CDR3 bases: TGTGCCAGCAGCCTTGTTAGCGGGGGGAACTACGAGCAGTACTTC. Protein product: CASSLVSGGNYEQYF.

This clonotype was counted ten times or more. The chain has TRBV20-1 and TRBJ1-1, with no clear D. Trimming stripped 0 bases from V and 5 bases from J, with 10 bases between. Germline lookup yields CDR1 DFQATT and CDR2 SNEGSKA (reference sequence). CDR3 length: 13 amino acids. This chain's CDR3 is CSARDRGRTEAFF. CDR3 nucleotides: TGCAGTGCTAGAGATCGGGGTAGGACTGAAGCTTTCTTT.

In regard to this clonotype: A much larger clone differs by one base, so this may be a read error. The chain links TRBV9 to TRBJ1-2, with unresolved D. Germline V gene data show CDR1 as SGDLS and CDR2 as YYNGEE. The CDR3 extends over 14 amino acids. For the CDR3, the DNA is TGTGCCAGCAGCCACGATCGGGGAGGCTATGGCGACACCTTC. It codes for CASSHDRGGYGDTF.

This clonotype was seen repeatedly, ten times or more. CDR3 sequence reads: CASSLLSGDPYEQYF. DNA of the CDR3: TGCGCCAGCAGCTTGCTCAGCGGGGACCCCTACGAGCAGTACTTC. This chain joins TRBV5-1 and TRBJ2-7; 7 positions match TRBD2. J lost 2 bases, V lost 1 base, and 6 bases had no gene match. This CDR3 is 15 amino acids long. The germline gives CDR1 SGHRS, CDR2 YFSETQ.

V and J are TRBV27 and TRBJ1-3, with a weak D call TRBD1 (5 bases). The CDR3 sequence is 17 residues long. The germline gives CDR1 MNHEY, CDR2 SMNVEV (reference sequence). V lost 6 bases and J lost 0, with 18 bases in between. This CDR3 reads CASSRHGGRGSGNTIYF. The CDR3 coding sequence is TGTGCCAGCAGCCGTCACGGGGGTAGGGGCTCTGGAAACACCATATATTTT.

This clonotype has ten or more counts. The J gene is TRBJ2-5, the V gene TRBV29-1; D might be TRBD1 (5 bases). CDR1 and CDR2 (germline): SQVTM, ANQGSEA. CDR3 length: 13 amino acids. Trimming pared 2 bases from V and 3 bases from J, leaving 10 bases between. CDR3 in DNA: TGCAGCGTTGAACAGGGCCCAAAAGAGACCCAGTACTTC. Translation: CSVEQGPKETQYF.